The 21 T cell receptor beta chains below all came from one sample that was sequenced in a study of blood T cell repertoires in COVID-19 (dated by TCRdb to the early 2020s). The library was built by means of the immunoSEQ multiplex PCR assay. TCRdb provides this immuneACCESS table in a form limited to in-frame rearrangements. Some clones are lacking; in checked studies, under half of them reflect an unresolved V gene, and why the rest are absent is not known. The sample profile shows under 300,000 clones; approximately 84% of them were found once. 3% to 4% of the sample comes from the top ten. Sequencing was done on a sample of PBMCs or T cells enriched from blood (not recorded which). The origin of the receptors is a woman between 40 and 50 years old with acute COVID-19.

This clone was seen at least ten times. V is TRBV19 and J is TRBJ1-2; 9 bases align to TRBD1. CDR3 length equals 19 residues. V lost 5 bases, J lost 1 base, and 17 bases stayed unmatched. Germline lookup yields CDR1 LNHDA and CDR2 SQIVND (reference sequence). The CDR3 here is CASSGFTDRGRGGNYGYTF. The CDR3 nucleotides are TGTGCCAGTAGTGGGTTCACGGACAGGGGACGTGGAGGTAACTATGGCTACACCTTC.

V gene TRBV11-1 combines with J gene TRBJ2-7; 11 nucleotides line up with TRBD2. Germline V CDR1 and CDR2: SGHAT, FQDESV (reference sequence). V was clipped by 5 bases and J by 3 bases; unmatched bases: 6. The CDR3 extends over 15 amino acids. The DNA for the CDR3 is TGTGCCAGCAGCGCAACTAGCGGGAGAATCTACGAGCAGTACTTC. Protein: CASSATSGRIYEQYF. The variable domain in full, with the rest retrieved from reference TRBV11-1 and TRBJ2-7, is EAEVAQSPRYKITEKSQAVAFWCDPISGHATLYWYRQILGQGPELLVQFQDESVVDDSQLPKDRFSAERLKGVDSTLKIQPAELGDSAMYLCASSATSGRIYEQYFGPGTRLTVT.

The chain has TRBV25-1 and TRBJ1-1; D is perhaps TRBD1 (6 bases). The CDR3 sequence is 16 residues long. CDR1 is MGHDK and CDR2 is SYGVNS in the germline V gene. V was clipped by 0 bases and J by 4 bases, with 15 bases between them. The CDR3 coding sequence is TGTGCCAGCAGTGAATATGGGGGGGGCGAGGGCACTGAAGCTTTCTTT. Its translation is CASSEYGGGEGTEAFF.

This chain links TRBV28 with TRBJ1-4; D is unclear. CDR1 and CDR2 (germline): MDHEN, SYDVKM. The CDR3 runs to 15 residues. V was clipped by 6 bases and J by 8 bases, with 19 bases between them. The CDR3 DNA sequence: TGTGCCAGCAGCCAAGGTGGCCCAAGCGACGAAAAACTGTTTTTT. This codes for CASSQGGPSDEKLFF.

The V gene is TRBV6-5, the J gene TRBJ2-1; 10 bases match TRBD2. Germline-derived CDR1 and CDR2 are MNHEY and SVGAGI. The J segment lost 0 bases and the V segment lost 4 bases, leaving 3 bases of the junction unmatched. The CDR3 runs to 16 residues. The CDR3 sequence is CASSSTSGFSYNEQFF. CDR3 in DNA: TGTGCCAGCAGTTCGACTAGCGGGTTCTCCTACAATGAGCAGTTCTTC.

DNA for the CDR3: TGTGCCAGTAGTATAGTCCTCAGACAGGGCCACGAGCAGTACTTC. It codes for CASSIVLRQGHEQYF. This chain connects TRBV19 to TRBJ2-7; 7 positions match TRBD1. Germline V lookup: CDR1 LNHDA, CDR2 SQIVND (reference sequence). The V gene end was trimmed by 1 base and the J gene end by 5 bases; junction bases not matched to a gene: 8. The CDR3 consists of 15 residues.

This chain connects TRBV18 to TRBJ1-2; weak D call: TRBD1 (5 bases). Germline V lookup: CDR1 KGHSH, CDR2 LQKENI. This CDR3 has 11 amino acids. The V end was cut by 2 bases, the J end by 12 bases, with 10 bases between. CDR3 region: CASSPKGRHTF. The CDR3 DNA is TGTGCCAGCTCACCAAAGGGGCGCCACACCTTC.

V usage is TRBV11-1 and J usage is TRBJ2-7, with a tentative D call TRBD1 (6 bases). V gave up 5 bases and J gave up 0 bases, with 17 bases separating them. Germline V lookup: CDR1 SGHAT, CDR2 FQDESV (reference sequence). The CDR3 consists of 16 residues. The CDR3 sequence: CASSPRQASNSYEQYF. In DNA, the CDR3 is TGTGCCAGCAGCCCGCGACAGGCATCGAACTCCTACGAGCAGTACTTC.

The chain uses TRBV5-4 and TRBJ2-7; D perhaps matches TRBD1 (6 bases). The CDR3 covers 15 residues. V was pared by 4 bases and J by 3 bases, with 17 bases between. The germline gives CDR1 SGHNT, CDR2 YYREEE (reference sequence). The CDR3 region is CASSLGGEANYEQYF. As DNA, the CDR3 is TGTGCCAGCAGCCTTGGGGGCGAGGCTAACTACGAGCAGTACTTC. Filled out from reference TRBV5-4 and TRBJ2-7, the complete variable domain reads ETGVTQSPTHLIKTRGQQVTLRCSSQSGHNTVSWYQQALGQGPQFIFQYYREEENGRGNFPPRFSGLQFPNYSSELNVNALELDDSALYLCASSLGGEANYEQYFGPGTRLTVT.

The CDR3 DNA reads as TGTGCCAGCTGGAAGCAGGGAGAGACCCAGTACTTC. It specifies CASWKQGETQYF. The rearrangement links TRBV19 to TRBJ2-5, with D perhaps TRBD1 (5 bases). CDR3 size: 12 residues. Germline CDR1 is LNHDA and CDR2 is SQIVND (reference sequence). Trimming left V 9 bases short and J 4 bases short, with 12 bases between.

CDR3 region: CASSYSGGATSEKLFF. DNA for the CDR3: TGTGCCAGCAGTTACTCGGGGGGGGCAACAAGTGAAAAACTGTTTTTT. The chain couples TRBV6-5 to TRBJ1-4; tentatively, D is TRBD1 (6 bases). V lost 0 bases and J lost 7, with 15 bases in between. The CDR3 sequence is 16 residues long. The V gene's germline CDR1 is MNHEY and CDR2 SVGAGI.

This clone was seen only once. This chain joins TRBV24-1 and TRBJ2-1; 8 positions agree with TRBD2. The CDR3 length is 17 residues. After removal of 4 bases from V and 2 bases from J, the junction contained 9 bases not matched to a gene. Germline V gene lookup returns CDR1 KGHDR and CDR2 SFDVKD. The CDR3 sequence is CATSERSGGRTYNEQFF. The DNA for the CDR3 is TGTGCCACCAGTGAGAGGTCGGGAGGGCGTACCTACAATGAGCAGTTCTTC.

This chain joins TRBV27 and TRBJ2-5; 7 positions match TRBD2. Germline trimming cut 3 bases from V and 5 bases from J; bases unmatched to any gene: 6. The CDR3 length is 14 residues. Germline CDR1 reads MNHEY; CDR2 reads SMNVEV (reference sequence). Here the CDR3 reads CASSFVGRGETQYF. The CDR3 DNA sequence: TGTGCCAGCAGTTTTGTGGGGCGGGGGGAGACCCAGTACTTC.

The J gene is TRBJ1-1, the V gene TRBV5-1, with a weak D call TRBD1 (6 bases). This CDR3 spans 15 amino acids. Trimming removed 0 bases at V and 1 base at J, with 10 bases between. The germline CDR1 and CDR2 sequences are SGHRS and YFSETQ. CDR3 in DNA: TGCGCCAGCAGCTTGGATCTGGGGGCGAACACTGAAGCTTTCTTT. This sequence encodes CASSLDLGANTEAFF.

This rearrangement joins TRBV20-1 to TRBJ2-3, with a possible D match to TRBD1 (5 bases). Trimming removed 5 bases from V and 5 bases from J, with 8 bases in between. Germline CDR1 is DFQATT and CDR2 is SNEGSKA (reference sequence). The CDR3 consists of 11 residues. The CDR3 sequence: CSAYRLDTQYF. In nucleotides, the CDR3 is TGCAGTGCTTACAGGTTAGATACGCAGTATTTT.

The V call is TRBV7-9, the J call TRBJ1-1; no definite D call. The CDR3 extends over 13 amino acids. Looked up from germline, CDR1 is SEHNR and CDR2 is FQNEAQ (reference sequence). Trimming took 1 base from V and 7 from J, leaving 10 bases between them. CDR3 nucleotide sequence: TGTGCCAGCAGCTTAGACAGTACCTTTGAAGCTTTCTTT. As protein: CASSLDSTFEAFF.

The chain is built from TRBV3-1 (or the pseudogene TRBV3-2) and TRBJ1-1; no reliable D call. V shed 0 bases and J shed 11 bases, with 13 bases lying between them. The CDR3 covers 13 residues. Per germline, CDR1 LGHDT and CDR2 YNNKEL (reference sequence). CDR3 bases: TGTGCCAGCAGCCAAGAGGGGTGGAGGGATGCTTTCTTT. Protein product: CASSQEGWRDAFF.

The J gene is TRBJ2-1, the V gene TRBV19, with a possible D match to TRBD2 (5 bases). CDR3 size: 14 residues. Germline V CDR1 and CDR2: LNHDA, SQIVND (reference sequence). V lost 5 bases and J 9 bases, leaving 17 bases between the germline ends. CDR3 DNA sequence: TGTGCCAGTAGTCCCCGGACCAGCGGCTTTGAGCAGTTCTTC. As protein: CASSPRTSGFEQFF.

This chain uses TRBV19 with TRBJ1-6; 10 bases agree with TRBD1. The V gene's germline CDR1 is LNHDA and CDR2 SQIVND (reference sequence). The CDR3 totals 15 residues. Trimming cost V 5 bases and J 10 bases; bases outside gene matches: 8. The CDR3 bases are TGTGCCAGTAGTCAACCAGACAGGGGGCAATCACCCCTCCACTTT. Its translation: CASSQPDRGQSPLHF.

The rearrangement links TRBV5-1 to TRBJ1-2, with a tentative D call TRBD1 (5 bases). The CDR3 length is 14 residues. The germline V gene encodes CDR1 SGHRS and CDR2 YFSETQ. The V gene lost 0 bases and the J gene lost 4 bases, with 10 bases spanning the gap. CDR3 sequence reads: CASSLVGASYGYTF. The CDR3, as DNA: TGCGCCAGCAGCTTGGTAGGGGCTAGCTATGGCTACACCTTC.

This chain connects TRBV6-5 to TRBJ2-7; 8 bases map to TRBD1. The CDR3 length is 13 residues. The V gene's germline CDR1 is MNHEY and CDR2 SVGAGI. V gave up 6 bases and J gave up 3 bases; unmatched junction bases: 4. Here the CDR3 reads CASSKDRGYEQYF. The CDR3 coding sequence is TGTGCCAGCAGCAAAGACAGGGGCTACGAGCAGTACTTC.